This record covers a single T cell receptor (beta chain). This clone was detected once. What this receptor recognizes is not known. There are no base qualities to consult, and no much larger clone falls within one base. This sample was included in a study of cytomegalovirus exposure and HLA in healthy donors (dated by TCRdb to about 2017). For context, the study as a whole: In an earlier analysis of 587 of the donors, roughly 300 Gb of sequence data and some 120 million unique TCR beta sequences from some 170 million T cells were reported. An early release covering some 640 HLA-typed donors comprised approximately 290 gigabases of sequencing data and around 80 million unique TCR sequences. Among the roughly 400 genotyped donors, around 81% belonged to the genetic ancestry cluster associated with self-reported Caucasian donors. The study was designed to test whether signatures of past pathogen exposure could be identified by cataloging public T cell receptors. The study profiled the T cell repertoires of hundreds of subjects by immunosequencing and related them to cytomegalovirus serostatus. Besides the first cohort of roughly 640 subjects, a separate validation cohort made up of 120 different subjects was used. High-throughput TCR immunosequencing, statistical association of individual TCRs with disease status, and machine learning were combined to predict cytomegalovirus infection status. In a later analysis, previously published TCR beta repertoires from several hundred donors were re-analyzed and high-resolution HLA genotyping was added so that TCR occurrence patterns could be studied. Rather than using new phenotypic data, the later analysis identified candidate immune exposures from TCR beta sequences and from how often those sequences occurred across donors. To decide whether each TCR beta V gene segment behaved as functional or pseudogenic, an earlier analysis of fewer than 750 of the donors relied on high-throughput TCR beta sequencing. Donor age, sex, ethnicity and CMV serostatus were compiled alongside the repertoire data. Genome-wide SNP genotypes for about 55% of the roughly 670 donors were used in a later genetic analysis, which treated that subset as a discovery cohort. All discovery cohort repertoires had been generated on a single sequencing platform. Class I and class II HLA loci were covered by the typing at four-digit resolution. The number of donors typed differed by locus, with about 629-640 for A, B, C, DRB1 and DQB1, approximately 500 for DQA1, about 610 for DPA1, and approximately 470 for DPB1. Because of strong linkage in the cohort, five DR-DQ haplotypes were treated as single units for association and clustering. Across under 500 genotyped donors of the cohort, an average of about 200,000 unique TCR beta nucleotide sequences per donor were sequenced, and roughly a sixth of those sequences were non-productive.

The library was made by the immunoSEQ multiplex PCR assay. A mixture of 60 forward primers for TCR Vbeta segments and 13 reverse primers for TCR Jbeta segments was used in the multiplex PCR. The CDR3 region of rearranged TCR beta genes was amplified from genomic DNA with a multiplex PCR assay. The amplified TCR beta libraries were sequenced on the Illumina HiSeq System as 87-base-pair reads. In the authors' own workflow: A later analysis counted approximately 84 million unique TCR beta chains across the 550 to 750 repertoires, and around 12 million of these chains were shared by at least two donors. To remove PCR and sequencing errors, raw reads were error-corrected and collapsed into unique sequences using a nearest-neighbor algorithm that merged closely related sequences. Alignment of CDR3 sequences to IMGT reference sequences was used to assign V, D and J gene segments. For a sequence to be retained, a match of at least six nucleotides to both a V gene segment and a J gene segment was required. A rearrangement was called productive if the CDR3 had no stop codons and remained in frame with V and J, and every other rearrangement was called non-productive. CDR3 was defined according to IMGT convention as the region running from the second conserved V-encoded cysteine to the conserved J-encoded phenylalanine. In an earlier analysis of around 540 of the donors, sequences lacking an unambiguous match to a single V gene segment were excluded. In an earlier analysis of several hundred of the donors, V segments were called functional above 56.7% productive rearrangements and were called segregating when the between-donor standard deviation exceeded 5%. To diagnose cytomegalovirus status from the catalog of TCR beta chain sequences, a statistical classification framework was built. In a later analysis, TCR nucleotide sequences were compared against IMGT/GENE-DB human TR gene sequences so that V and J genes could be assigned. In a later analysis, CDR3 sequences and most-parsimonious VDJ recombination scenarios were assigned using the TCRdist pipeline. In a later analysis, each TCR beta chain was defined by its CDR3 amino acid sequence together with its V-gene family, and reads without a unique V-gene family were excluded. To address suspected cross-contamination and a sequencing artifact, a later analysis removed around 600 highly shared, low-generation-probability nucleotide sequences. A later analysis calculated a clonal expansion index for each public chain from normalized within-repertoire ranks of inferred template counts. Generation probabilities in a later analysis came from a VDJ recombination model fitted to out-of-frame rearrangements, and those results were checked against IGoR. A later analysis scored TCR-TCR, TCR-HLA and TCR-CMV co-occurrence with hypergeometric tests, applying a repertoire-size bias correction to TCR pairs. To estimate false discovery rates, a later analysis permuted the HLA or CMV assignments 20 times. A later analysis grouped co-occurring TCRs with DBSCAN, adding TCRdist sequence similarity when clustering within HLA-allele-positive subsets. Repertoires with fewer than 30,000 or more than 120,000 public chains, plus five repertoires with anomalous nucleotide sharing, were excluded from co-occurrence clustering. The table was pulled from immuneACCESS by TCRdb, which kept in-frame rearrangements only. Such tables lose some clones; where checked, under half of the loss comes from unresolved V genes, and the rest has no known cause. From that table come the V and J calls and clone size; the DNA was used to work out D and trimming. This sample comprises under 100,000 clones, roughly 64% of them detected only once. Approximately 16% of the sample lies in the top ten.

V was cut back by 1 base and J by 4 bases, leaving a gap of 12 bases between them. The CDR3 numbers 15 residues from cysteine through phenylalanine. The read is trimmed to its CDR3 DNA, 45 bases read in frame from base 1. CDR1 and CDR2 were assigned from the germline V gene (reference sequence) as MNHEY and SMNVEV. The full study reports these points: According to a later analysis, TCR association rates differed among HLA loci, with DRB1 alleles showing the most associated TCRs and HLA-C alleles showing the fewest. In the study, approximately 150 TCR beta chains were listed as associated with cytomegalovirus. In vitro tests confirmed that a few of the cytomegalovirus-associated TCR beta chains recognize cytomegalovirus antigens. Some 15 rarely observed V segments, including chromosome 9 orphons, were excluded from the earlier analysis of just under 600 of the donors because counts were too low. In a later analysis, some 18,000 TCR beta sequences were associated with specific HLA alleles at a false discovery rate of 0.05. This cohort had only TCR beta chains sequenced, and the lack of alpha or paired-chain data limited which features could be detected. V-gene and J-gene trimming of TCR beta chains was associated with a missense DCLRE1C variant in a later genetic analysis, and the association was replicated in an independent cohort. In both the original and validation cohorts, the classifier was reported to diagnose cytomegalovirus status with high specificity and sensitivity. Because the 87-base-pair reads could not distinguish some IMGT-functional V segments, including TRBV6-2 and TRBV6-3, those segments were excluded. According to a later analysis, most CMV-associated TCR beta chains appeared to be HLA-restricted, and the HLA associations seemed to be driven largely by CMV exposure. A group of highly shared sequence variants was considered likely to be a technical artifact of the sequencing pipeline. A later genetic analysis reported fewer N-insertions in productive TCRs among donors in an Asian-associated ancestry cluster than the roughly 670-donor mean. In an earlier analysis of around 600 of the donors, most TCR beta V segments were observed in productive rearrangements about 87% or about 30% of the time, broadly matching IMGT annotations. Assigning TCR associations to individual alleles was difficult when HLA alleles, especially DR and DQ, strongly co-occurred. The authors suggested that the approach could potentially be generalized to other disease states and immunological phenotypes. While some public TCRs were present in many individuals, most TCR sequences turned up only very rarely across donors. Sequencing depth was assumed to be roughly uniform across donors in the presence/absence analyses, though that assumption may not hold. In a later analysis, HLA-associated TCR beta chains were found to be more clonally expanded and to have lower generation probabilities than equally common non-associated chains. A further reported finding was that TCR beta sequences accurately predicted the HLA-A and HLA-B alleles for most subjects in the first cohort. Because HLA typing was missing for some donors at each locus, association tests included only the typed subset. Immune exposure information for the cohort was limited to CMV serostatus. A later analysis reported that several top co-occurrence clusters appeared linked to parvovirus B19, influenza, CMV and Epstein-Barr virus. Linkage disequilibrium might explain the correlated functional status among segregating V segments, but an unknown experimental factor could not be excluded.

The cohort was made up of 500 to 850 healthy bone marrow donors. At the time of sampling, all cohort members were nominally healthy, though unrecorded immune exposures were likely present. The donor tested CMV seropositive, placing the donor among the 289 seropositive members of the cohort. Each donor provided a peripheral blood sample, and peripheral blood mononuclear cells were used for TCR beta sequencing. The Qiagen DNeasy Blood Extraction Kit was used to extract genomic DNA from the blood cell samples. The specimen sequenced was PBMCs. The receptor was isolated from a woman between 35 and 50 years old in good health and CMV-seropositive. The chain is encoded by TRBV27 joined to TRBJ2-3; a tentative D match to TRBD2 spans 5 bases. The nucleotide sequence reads TGTGCCAGCAGTTTATTCGCGGGTGGGGCAGATACGCAGTATTTT. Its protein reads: CASSLFAGGADTQYF.